This record concerns one T cell receptor (beta chain) sequence. The antigen is unknown. The authors defined TPEX cells as CCR7+ PD-1+ TIGIT+ early memory CD8+ T cells carrying exhausted-like traits. Enriched by negative magnetic separation, total CD8+ T cells were obtained. The record originates from a study of human CD8 memory T cell subsets. General observations from the study: Stem-like memory and precursor exhausted T cells had similarly high diversity, unlike effector memory cells. T cell repertoires from the stem-like memory and precursor exhausted subsets showed minimal mutual overlap.

Production of TCR beta libraries used UMI-labeled 5' RACE as the method. TCRdb reprocessed the 5' RACE reads; each CDR3 protein has one entry and no DNA is given. This table holds roughly 8,900 distinct CDR3 sequences. Germline V gene lookup returns CDR1 SQVTM and CDR2 ANQGSEA. The length of the CDR3 is 11 residues. Sequencing used CD8+ T cells from PBMCs. This chain connects TRBV29-1 to TRBJ2-1; the D call of TRBD2 rests on TCRdb alone, since no DNA is present to check it. The origin of this receptor is a human donor in good health. CDR3 protein: CSLLAGPEQFF.